This T cell receptor beta chain emerged from a study of T cell responses to AZD1222 COVID-19 vaccine. The germline V gene encodes CDR1 SGHRS and CDR2 YFSETQ. This CDR3 region has 15 residues. V was shortened by 4 bases and J by 5 bases, with 16 bases between the two germline ends. The protocol was immunoSEQ multiplex PCR, while the TCRdb copy is restricted to in-frame clones and leaves out a portion. The repertoire consists of under 95,000 clones, with roughly 90% occurring once and the leading ten covering approximately 1.4%. The sequences come from peripheral blood, collected 28 days after the second AZD1222 dose. The sequence was obtained from an adult who received the AZD1222 COVID-19 vaccine. The chain employs TRBV5-1 and TRBJ1-5; D may be TRBD1 (5 bases). The CDR3 reads CASSTSGTSDQPQHF. The CDR3, as DNA: TGCGCCAGCAGCACATCGGGGACTAGTGATCAGCCCCAGCATTTT.